This T cell receptor (beta chain) comes out of a study of blood T cell repertoires in COVID-19 (dated by TCRdb to 2018 to 2020). For the wider study: Collaborator samples came from the United States, Italy and Spain and covered acute and convalescent phases of COVID-19. The prospective study material was composed of cDNA or gDNA derived from T cells, B-cell-depleted T cells, or PBMCs. The dataset comprised deeply sampled blood TCRbeta repertoires from subjects exposed to, actively infected with, or recovered from COVID-19. The repertoires were made available in a free public database intended to serve as a resource for research on the immune response to SARS-CoV-2. The samples were drawn from two sources: the first 160 participants of the ongoing ImmuneRACE study, and 1,000 to 1,500 subjects contributed by 6 global collaborators. Nearly every sample came with metadata listing a de-identified subject ID, COVID-19 status, age in years and sex. Where available, HLA class I and class II types were obtained from metadata supplied by the sample provider rather than from assay-based typing.

The immunoSEQ Assay, a bias-controlled multiplex PCR, was used to amplify TCRbeta CDR3 regions from genomic DNA. The authors' analysis ran thus. The number of nucleated cells in each sample was estimated by amplification of reference gene primers within the assay. Sequence reads were collapsed and filtered to measure the absolute abundance of every unique TCRbeta CDR3 rearrangement. Productive Simpson clonality was computed per sample as the square root of Simpson's diversity index over productive rearrangements. TCRdb obtained this table from immuneACCESS and retained in-frame rearrangements with V and J assigned. These tables miss some clones; where compared with another copy, unresolved V genes account for less than half of the shortfall, and the remainder is unexplained. The D gene and trimming were derived from the DNA, and the V and J assignments and clone size from that table. This sample comprises 65,000 to 80,000 clones, over 75% of them detected only once. Clones ranked in the top ten supply approximately 12% of the sample.

The investigation overall reported the following: The amount of clinical and demographic metadata varied by source and participant and was provided uncurated.

To note about this clone: Its binding antigen is unknown. Base qualities are missing; no much larger clone stands one base away.

The collaborating institutions used their own protocols to collect whole blood in K2EDTA tubes. For TCRbeta analysis, collaborators shipped samples in one of three forms: frozen whole blood, isolated PBMCs, or DNA extracted from either of those sample types. Sequencing used peripheral blood. The sequence came from a man aged 50 to 60 with acute or convalescent COVID-19.

The nucleotides are TGCGCCAGCAGCCAACCCCAGACTAGCTTCCACGAGCAGTACTTC. Its translation reads: CASSQPQTSFHEQYF. The rearranged segments are TRBV4-1 and TRBJ2-7, and TRBD2 matches 7 of the central bases. The V end gives up 2 bases and the J end 5 bases, leaving 9 bases in the junction not matched to a gene. From a lookup of the germline V gene, CDR1 and CDR2 are MGHRA and YSYEKL. The CDR3 runs 15 residues from the cysteine to the phenylalanine. CDR3 DNA is the only sequence kept; it has 45 bases, read in frame from the first base.